This T cell receptor beta chain was documented in a study of blood T cell repertoires in COVID-19 (dated by TCRdb to 2020 to 2021). Notes on the research overall: Samples from collaborators originated in the United States, Italy and Spain and spanned both the acute and convalescent phases of COVID-19. Deeply sampled blood TCRbeta repertoires from subjects exposed to, actively infected with, or recovered from COVID-19 were included in the dataset. The repertoires were released in a freely available public database meant as a resource for research on the immune response to SARS-CoV-2. Samples came from the ongoing ImmuneRACE study (first 160 participants) plus 1,254 subjects from 6 global collaborators. A de-identified subject ID, COVID-19 status, age in years and sex were almost always included in the sample metadata. The prospective study material was composed of cDNA or gDNA derived from T cells, B-cell-depleted T cells, or PBMCs. Where available, HLA class I and class II types were taken from metadata supplied by the sample provider and were not determined by assay-based typing. Paper-wide results and their limitations: How much clinical and demographic metadata was included differed by source and by participant, and the metadata was provided uncurated.

Collaborating institutions collected whole blood in K2EDTA tubes following their own protocols. For TCRbeta analysis, collaborators shipped samples in one of three forms: frozen whole blood, isolated PBMCs, or DNA extracted from either of those sample types. TCRbeta CDR3 regions were amplified from genomic DNA using the immunoSEQ Assay, a bias-controlled multiplex PCR. As for how the authors treated the data: The number of nucleated cells in each sample was estimated by amplification of reference gene primers within the assay. To quantify the absolute abundance of each unique TCRbeta CDR3 rearrangement, sequence reads were collapsed and filtered. For each sample, productive Simpson clonality was calculated as the square root of Simpson's diversity index over productive rearrangements. The table was pulled from immuneACCESS by TCRdb, which kept in-frame rearrangements only. Such tables lose some clones; where checked, under half of the loss comes from unresolved V genes, and the rest has no known cause. The V and J calls and clone size come from that table; D and trimming were worked out from the DNA. This sample comprises tens of thousands of clones, approximately 90% of them detected only once. Around 8.5% of the sample goes to the ten largest clones.

CDR1 and CDR2, per the germline V gene, are LGHNA and YNFKEQ. Including cysteine and phenylalanine, the CDR3 has 20 amino acids. The sequence is cut down to CDR3 DNA, 60 bases in frame from base 1. V is shortened by 0 bases, J by 0 bases, and the region joining them spans 21 bases. As regards this clone: Its target antigen remains unknown. One base away there is no much larger clone; base qualities are not given.

What was sequenced was peripheral blood. The chain is encoded by TRBV4-2 joined to TRBJ2-4; D gene: possibly TRBD2, on 5 matching bases. The TCR comes from a man aged 25 to 40 with active or convalescent COVID-19. CDR3 loop: CASSQDHVGVRTEAKNIQYF. The nucleotide sequence is TGTGCCAGCAGCCAAGATCATGTCGGGGTAAGGACCGAAGCCAAAAACATTCAGTACTTC.